This T cell receptor (beta chain) was sequenced during a study of blood T cell repertoires in COVID-19. This clone appeared a few times. Here immunoSEQ multiplex PCR was the method, and the copy in TCRdb shows in-frame clones only, minus some. This sample yields about 110,000 clones, of which roughly four fifths are seen a single time; approximately 9% belongs to the top ten. Losses at the gene ends were 3 bases for V and 3 bases for J; bases not matched to a gene: 3. The length of the CDR3 is 15 residues. Germline CDR1 MNHEY, CDR2 SVGEGT. V usage is TRBV6-2 or TRBV6-3 and J usage is TRBJ2-2; 8 bases are a match to TRBD2. This TCR was recovered from a woman between 65 and 79 years old with acute or convalescent COVID-19. Sequenced sample: peripheral blood. In DNA, the CDR3 is TGTGCCAGCAGTTATCGGCGGGGGGACACCGGGGAGCTGTTTTTT. Translation: CASSYRRGDTGELFF.